Listed below are T cell receptor beta chains from one sample, sequenced in a study of regulatory T cells in long-lasting Graves disease. One entry per CDR3 protein results from TCRdb running MiXCR on the multiplex PCR reads. The profile shows roughly 420,000 distinct CDR3 sequences, roughly a sixth of them singletons. Here the sequenced sample was peripheral blood mononuclear cells (PBMCs), taken at new diagnosis, from a patient treated with antithyroid drugs. The origin of the receptors is a female donor with Graves disease. Both conserved end residues are part of each CDR3. Fields, in order: clone size, D gene, V gene, J gene, CDR3 DNA, CDR3 protein. A D gene is named only where the DNA matches it firmly. The listing skips clone size in some rows; elsewhere it reads once, few, many or a size class.

size: few; D: TRBD2; V: TRBV7-2; J: TRBJ2-1; DNA: TGTGCCAGCAGCTTACTCCAACCAGCGGGAGTAGTTGAGCAGTTCTTC; CDR3: CASSLLQPAGVVEQFF
size: many; D: -; V: TRBV6-1; J: TRBJ2-1; DNA: TGTGCCAGCAGATCCCGGGGCAGGGTTGATGAGCAGTTCTTC; CDR3: CASRSRGRVDEQFF
size: many; D: -; V: TRBV5-1; J: TRBJ1-1; DNA: TGCGCCAGCTCGGACGGCTACACTGAAGCTTTCTTT; CDR3: CASSDGYTEAFF
size: few; D: -; V: TRBV7-9; J: TRBJ2-1; DNA: TGTGCCGGAGGGGGGGGGGATGAGCAGTTCTTC; CDR3: CAGGGGDEQFF
size: few; D: TRBD1; V: TRBV24-1; J: TRBJ2-1; DNA: TGTGCCACCAGTGACTCCGGGACAGGGGTGGATGAGCAGTTCTTC; CDR3: CATSDSGTGVDEQFF
size: many; D: -; V: TRBV28; J: TRBJ2-7; DNA: TGTGCCAGCATCACCAGGGGCAGATCCTACGAGCAGTACTTC; CDR3: CASITRGRSYEQYF
size: many; D: TRBD2; V: TRBV6-2/TRBV6-3; J: TRBJ2-1; DNA: TGTGCCATCAAGAAGCGGGGGAGTTACAATGAGCAGTTCTTC; CDR3: CAIKKRGSYNEQFF
size: many; D: TRBD2; V: TRBV5-1; J: TRBJ2-6; DNA: TGCGCCAGCAGCTTGGCCGGGGGGAACTCTGGGGCCAACGTCCTGACTTTC; CDR3: CASSLAGGNSGANVLTF
size: -; D: -; V: TRBV19; J: TRBJ1-6; DNA: TGTGCCAGTAGTATAGAAGCGACAGCACTTAATTCACCCCTCCACTTT; CDR3: CASSIEATALNSPLHF
size: -; D: -; V: TRBV7-9; J: TRBJ2-3; DNA: TGTGCCAGCAGCTTAATCAGGGGAGATACGCAGTATTTT; CDR3: CASSLIRGDTQYF
size: many; D: -; V: TRBV11-2; J: TRBJ2-1; DNA: TGTGCCAGCAGCTTCCCGTTCCCGGAAACCAATGAGCAGTTCTTC; CDR3: CASSFPFPETNEQFF
size: -; D: -; V: TRBV20-1; J: TRBJ1-1; DNA: TGCAGTGCTAGCTTCCGCGACAAAGCGACAGGCTACACTGAAGCTTTCTTT; CDR3: CSASFRDKATGYTEAFF
size: many; D: -; V: TRBV6-1; J: TRBJ1-3; DNA: TGTGCCAGCAGTGAAAGGATTGGAAACACCATATATTTT; CDR3: CASSERIGNTIYF
size: many; D: TRBD1; V: TRBV28; J: TRBJ1-2; DNA: TGTGCCAGCGGCTCCCGGGACAGATACTATGGCTACACCTTC; CDR3: CASGSRDRYYGYTF
size: many; D: TRBD2; V: TRBV7-3; J: TRBJ2-1; DNA: TGTGCCAGCAGCTTAATGGGGGGGGGGGACGCGAGCTCCTACAATGAGCAGTTCTTC; CDR3: CASSLMGGGDASSYNEQFF
size: few; D: -; V: TRBV30; J: TRBJ2-6; DNA: TGTGCCTGGAGGGGTGGGGGGGCCAACGTCCTGACTTTC; CDR3: CAWRGGGANVLTF
size: -; D: -; V: TRBV7-6; J: TRBJ2-3; DNA: TGTGCCAGCAGCCACTCGGGGGGCGCAGATACGCAGTATTTT; CDR3: CASSHSGGADTQYF
size: many; D: -; V: TRBV6-2/TRBV6-3; J: TRBJ1-1; DNA: TGTGCCAGCAGTTACTCTCCCTGGGGGACTTCGAACACTGAAGCTTTCTTT; CDR3: CASSYSPWGTSNTEAFF
size: few; D: TRBD2; V: TRBV5-1; J: TRBJ2-1; DNA: TGCGCCAGCAGCTACGCAGCGAGCGGGATAGGCACCTACAATGAGCAGTTCTTC; CDR3: CASSYAASGIGTYNEQFF
size: -; D: -; V: TRBV7-9; J: TRBJ2-1; DNA: TGTGCCAGCAGCCCACCACCCGCCGGGACGGGGCTCTACAATGAGCAGTTCTTC; CDR3: CASSPPPAGTGLYNEQFF
size: many; D: -; V: TRBV5-1; J: TRBJ1-2; DNA: TGCGCCAGCAGCTTGGGGGAGGTAGACTATGGCTACACCTTC; CDR3: CASSLGEVDYGYTF
size: -; D: -; V: TRBV2; J: TRBJ1-2; DNA: TGTGCCAGCAGTGAAGCGCTTCGGCGGACTGGCTACACCTTC; CDR3: CASSEALRRTGYTF
size: -; D: TRBD2; V: TRBV27; J: TRBJ2-3; DNA: TGTGCCAGCAGCGATCTAGCGGGAGTGGCAGATACGCAGTATTTT; CDR3: CASSDLAGVADTQYF
size: many; D: TRBD1; V: TRBV12-3/TRBV12-4; J: TRBJ2-1; DNA: TGTGCCAGCAGTCCCCTCGGACAGGGGGTTGGTGAGCAGTTCTTC; CDR3: CASSPLGQGVGEQFF
size: many; D: -; V: TRBV19; J: TRBJ1-1; DNA: TGTGCCAGTAGTTATGGGGTCCTCATGAACACTGAAGCTTTCTTT; CDR3: CASSYGVLMNTEAFF
size: many; D: -; V: TRBV13; J: TRBJ1-5; DNA: TGTGCCAGCAGCCAATCCTCTCAGCCCCAGCATTTT; CDR3: CASSQSSQPQHF
size: many; D: -; V: TRBV6-1; J: TRBJ1-4; DNA: TGTGCCAGCAGTGAAATTCGGGATGGGACCGACGAAAAACTGTTTTTT; CDR3: CASSEIRDGTDEKLFF
size: many; D: -; V: TRBV20-1; J: TRBJ2-3; DNA: TGCAGTGCTAGAGATGAGGGGACAGATACGCAGTATTTT; CDR3: CSARDEGTDTQYF
size: once; D: -; V: TRBV6-2/TRBV6-3; J: TRBJ1-1; DNA: TGTGCCAGCAGCCCCCCCGGGACGTCGAACACTGAAGCTTTCTTT; CDR3: CASSPPGTSNTEAFF
size: few; D: -; V: TRBV27; J: TRBJ1-5; DNA: TGTGCCAGCAGTTCAGGAATGGGCAATCAGCCCCAGCATTTT; CDR3: CASSSGMGNQPQHF
size: many; D: TRBD2; V: TRBV7-3; J: TRBJ2-3; DNA: TGTGCCAGCAGCGCACTAGCGAGCACAGATACGCAGTATTTT; CDR3: CASSALASTDTQYF
size: many; D: TRBD1; V: TRBV11-2; J: TRBJ2-7; DNA: TGCGCCAGCAGCCTGGACAGGGGGCTCTACGAGCAGTACTTC; CDR3: CASSLDRGLYEQYF
size: once; D: -; V: TRBV12-3/TRBV12-4; J: TRBJ1-2; DNA: TGTGCCAGCACCCGACTGGGAGACTATGGCTACACCTTC; CDR3: CASTRLGDYGYTF
size: many; D: TRBD2; V: TRBV7-2; J: TRBJ2-7; DNA: TGTGCCAGCAGCTTCGATAATCCGGGACTAGCTAGTGAGCAGTACTTC; CDR3: CASSFDNPGLASEQYF
size: -; D: TRBD2; V: TRBV6-2/TRBV6-3; J: TRBJ2-7; DNA: TGTGCCAGCAACCTACAGGCGGGGGCCTACGAGCAGTACTTC; CDR3: CASNLQAGAYEQYF
size: many; D: -; V: TRBV20-1; J: TRBJ2-5; DNA: TGCAGTGCTAGAGATAACCCCGGGGGTATGTCCCAGTACTTC; CDR3: CSARDNPGGMSQYF
size: many; D: -; V: TRBV20-1; J: TRBJ1-4; DNA: TGCAGTGCTAGAACCGTGGGGTACTATGAAAAACTGTTTTTT; CDR3: CSARTVGYYEKLFF
size: many; D: TRBD2; V: TRBV7-9; J: TRBJ2-1; DNA: TGTGCCAGCAGCTCCAGCGGGGGGGCGAGCTCCTACAATGAGCAGTTCTTC; CDR3: CASSSSGGASSYNEQFF
size: many; D: -; V: TRBV29-1; J: TRBJ2-7; DNA: TGCAGCACTCGAGGACAGGGTCGAGCGGGGTCCTACGAGCAGTACTTC; CDR3: CSTRGQGRAGSYEQYF
size: many; D: TRBD1; V: TRBV30; J: TRBJ2-7; DNA: TGTGCCTGGCGGGACAGGGGCCCCTACGAGCAGTACTTC; CDR3: CAWRDRGPYEQYF
size: few; D: -; V: TRBV19; J: TRBJ1-5; DNA: TGTGCCAGTAGTATGTTACGTCAGCCCCAGCATTTT; CDR3: CASSMLRQPQHF
size: many; D: TRBD1; V: TRBV20-1; J: TRBJ2-1; DNA: TGCAGTGCTAGAGATGGGCAGGGGGCTCGGTTCTTC; CDR3: CSARDGQGARFF
size: many; D: -; V: TRBV7-2; J: TRBJ2-5; DNA: TGTGCCAGCAGCCCGGCTAAAGTATGGGAGACCCAGTACTTC; CDR3: CASSPAKVWETQYF
size: many; D: -; V: TRBV27; J: TRBJ2-2; DNA: TGTGCCAGCAGTTTAGTTCAGGGGTTGGACGGGGAGCTGTTTTTT; CDR3: CASSLVQGLDGELFF
size: many; D: -; V: TRBV2; J: TRBJ2-6; DNA: TGTGCCAGCAGTGATTTCAGGGACTCTGGGGCCAACGTCCTGACTTTC; CDR3: CASSDFRDSGANVLTF
size: many; D: -; V: TRBV10-1; J: TRBJ1-2; DNA: TGCGCCAGCAGTGAGAACATCGGAGGCTATGGCTACACCTTC; CDR3: CASSENIGGYGYTF
size: -; D: -; V: TRBV5-1; J: TRBJ1-1; DNA: TGCGCCAGCAGCAGAGGGGAGGGGGGCGCTGAAGCTTTCTTT; CDR3: CASSRGEGGAEAFF
size: few; D: TRBD1; V: TRBV6-1; J: TRBJ2-2; DNA: TGTGCCAGCAGTGACAGGGACAGGGAAGGCAACACCGGGGAGCTGTTTTTT; CDR3: CASSDRDREGNTGELFF
size: few; D: TRBD1; V: TRBV7-8; J: TRBJ1-1; DNA: TGTGCCAGCAGCCTTTCCGGGACAGGGCGCGCTGAAGCTTTCTTT; CDR3: CASSLSGTGRAEAFF
size: many; D: -; V: TRBV13; J: TRBJ2-5; DNA: TGTGCCAGCAGCTTAGGCCTGAACTTGCCCCAGGAGGAGACCCAGTACTTC; CDR3: CASSLGLNLPQEETQYF
size: many; D: -; V: TRBV5-1; J: TRBJ1-4; DNA: TGCGCCAGTAGACCGGGACCGACTAATGAAAAACTGTTTTTT; CDR3: CASRPGPTNEKLFF
size: many; D: -; V: TRBV27; J: TRBJ1-5; DNA: TGTGCCAGCAGCTCAGGGACGATTAGCAATCAGCCCCAGCATTTT; CDR3: CASSSGTISNQPQHF
size: many; D: TRBD1; V: TRBV20-1; J: TRBJ2-1; DNA: TGCAGTGCTAGAGGGACAGGGGAGTACAATGAGCAGTTCTTC; CDR3: CSARGTGEYNEQFF
size: many; D: -; V: TRBV14; J: TRBJ1-1; DNA: TGTGCCAGCAGCCAAGTGGGACCCACTGAAGCTTTCTTT; CDR3: CASSQVGPTEAFF